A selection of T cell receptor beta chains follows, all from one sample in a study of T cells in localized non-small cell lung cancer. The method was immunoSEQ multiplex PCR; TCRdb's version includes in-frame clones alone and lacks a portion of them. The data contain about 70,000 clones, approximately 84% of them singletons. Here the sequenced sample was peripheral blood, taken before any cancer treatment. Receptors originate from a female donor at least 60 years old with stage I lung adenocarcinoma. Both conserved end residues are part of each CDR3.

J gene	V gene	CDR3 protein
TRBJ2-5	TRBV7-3	CASSLKSGLAGETQYF
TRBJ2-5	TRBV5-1	CASSVGQGPETQYF
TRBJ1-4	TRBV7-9	CASSLGNRATNEKLFF
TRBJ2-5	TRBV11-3	CASSFRRGLAGGSTAETQYF
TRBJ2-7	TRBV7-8	CASSPRTSSDEQYF
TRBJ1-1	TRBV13	CASSFRMEAFF
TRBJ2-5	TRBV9	CASSVGQIQETQYF
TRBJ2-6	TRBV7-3	CASSLTPGRAGANVLTF
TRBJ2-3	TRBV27	CASSLWDRPDTQYF
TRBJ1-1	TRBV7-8	CASSQLGRWLTEAFF
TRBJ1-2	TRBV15	CATSRGTGVYGYTF
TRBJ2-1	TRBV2	CASSGTRANEQFF
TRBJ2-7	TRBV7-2	CASSDRGGLSYEQYF
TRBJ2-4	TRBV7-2	CASSQGASKNIQYF
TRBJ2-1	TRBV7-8	CASSPDRGSSYNEQFF
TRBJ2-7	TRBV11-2	CASRRGQGAAEQYF
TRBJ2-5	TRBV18	CASSLRDSQETQYF
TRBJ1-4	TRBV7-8	CASSPDRVIKEKLFF
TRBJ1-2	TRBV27	CASSFRGEYGYTF
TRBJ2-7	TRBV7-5	CARKDRAGERYEQYF
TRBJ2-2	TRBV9	CASSVQFAETGELFF
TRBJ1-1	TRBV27	CASSPWGGTEAFF
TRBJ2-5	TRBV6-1	CASSDRGHWETQYF
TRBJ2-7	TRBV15	CATSRGRVEGNGGEQYF
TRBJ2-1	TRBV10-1	CASGGGAGSYNEQFF
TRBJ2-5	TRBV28	CASSLPGAGRETQYF
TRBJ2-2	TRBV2	CASSPRAATNTGELFF
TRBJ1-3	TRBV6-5	CASSRFSGNTIYF
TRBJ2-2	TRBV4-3	CASSLMTSASGELFF
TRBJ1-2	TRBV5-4	CASSSRTGASGYTF
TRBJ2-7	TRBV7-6	CASSLSVGGTEIYEQYF
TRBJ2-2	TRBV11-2	CASSLVTNTGELFF